This T cell receptor (beta chain) derives from a study of shared clonotypes between healthy human individuals. Germline V gives CDR1 SGHTA, CDR2 FQGTGA. Deletions cut 4 bases from V and 7 bases from J, with 16 bases between. The CDR3 is made up of 15 amino acids. The method was immunoSEQ multiplex PCR; TCRdb's version includes in-frame clones alone and lacks a portion of them. The repertoire holds 2 million to 2.5 million clones, under 95% seen once, with around 0.4% in the top ten. The receptor comes from a man aged 18-30 years in good health. Some clones in this sample may be carry-over from other donors' samples. The sequenced sample was naive CD4+ T cells from PBMCs. Subset meaning: CD45RA+ positively selected. The gene calls are TRBV7-3 and TRBJ2-2, with D possibly being TRBD2 (6 bases). CDR3 sequence reads: CASSSKSVGSGELFF. Here the CDR3 DNA reads TGTGCCAGCAGCTCAAAGTCGGTCGGGAGCGGGGAGCTGTTTTTT.